This passage covers 18 T cell receptor beta chains from one sample sequenced in a study of T cell responses to AZD1222 COVID-19 vaccine. Data came from immunoSEQ multiplex PCR; TCRdb stores just in-frame clones and leaves some out. The top ten hold over 8% of the sample, which has just over 150,000 clones, around 86% seen once. Specimen: peripheral blood, collected 28 days after the second AZD1222 dose. The receptors shown here come from an adult who received the AZD1222 COVID-19 vaccine.

This clone was recorded only once. V usage is TRBV24-1 and J usage is TRBJ1-3; the D is unclear. There are 16 residues in the CDR3. Germline V gene data show CDR1 as KGHDR and CDR2 as SFDVKD. Trimming removed 4 bases from V and 0 bases from J, with 12 bases in between. In nucleotides, the CDR3 is TGTGCCACCAGTGAGGCCTCAGCTGACTCTGGAAACACCATATATTTT. Its translation: CATSEASADSGNTIYF.

This chain uses TRBV7-2 with TRBJ1-2, with D maybe TRBD1 (6 bases). This CDR3 contains 14 residues. Trimming left V 5 bases short and J 6 bases short, with 16 bases between. Per germline, CDR1 SGHTA and CDR2 FQGNSA. CDR3 DNA: TGTGCCAGCAGCATCAACAGGGAGAGGGATGGCTACACCTTC. Translation gives CASSINRERDGYTF.

The chain carries TRBV7-6 and TRBJ1-1; D is unclear. The V gene lost 6 bases and the J gene lost 7 bases, with 18 bases spanning the gap. CDR1 SGHVS and CDR2 FNYEAQ come from the germline V gene. This CDR3 spans 14 amino acids. In DNA form, the CDR3 reads TGTGCCAGCAGTTTCTCTGACGGCCTGAGTGAAGCTTTCTTT. Translating it yields CASSFSDGLSEAFF.

V is TRBV5-6 and J is TRBJ1-2; TRBD1 matches 8 bases. Germline V gene sequence: CDR1 SGHDT, CDR2 YYEEEE. This CDR3 region has 13 residues. Losses at the gene ends were 4 bases for V and 7 bases for J; bases not matched to a gene: 6. The CDR3 region is CASSLQGAFGYTF. CDR3 coding DNA: TGTGCCAGCAGCCTCCAGGGGGCATTTGGCTACACCTTC.

The CDR3 coding sequence is TGTGCCATCAGTGGACTAGCGGGAAGCTCCTACAATGAGCAGTTCTTC. It specifies CAISGLAGSSYNEQFF. The chain recombines TRBV10-3 with TRBJ2-1, with 11 bases matching TRBD2. V shed 4 bases, J shed 0 bases, and the junction held 2 bases outside the gene matches. Germline CDR1 is ENHRY and CDR2 is SYGVKD. The CDR3 is 16 amino acids.

The table lists this clone with many counts. This chain uses TRBV28 with TRBJ2-7, with 8 bases that match TRBD1. Germline trimming cut 8 bases from V and 2 bases from J; bases unmatched to any gene: 11. This CDR3 is built from 15 residues. CDR1 and CDR2 (germline): MDHEN, SYDVKM. The DNA of the CDR3 is TGTGCCAGCTATCACCGGACAGGGCCCACCTACGAGCAGTACTTC. Its protein product is CASYHRTGPTYEQYF.

This chain connects TRBV23-1 to TRBJ2-4; TRBD1 matches at 9 bases. TRBV23-1 belongs to the ORF category, with a function that is uncertain. After removal of 4 bases from V and 1 base from J, the junction contained 14 bases not matched to a gene. The CDR3 has 19 amino acids. The CDR3 DNA reads as TGCGCCAGCAGTCTTGGGGACAGGGAGGGAGGGTTGGCCAAAAACATTCAGTACTTC. Its translation: CASSLGDREGGLAKNIQYF.

V gene TRBV5-1 combines with J gene TRBJ1-6, with 9 bases fitting TRBD1. After removal of 2 bases from V and 7 bases from J, the junction contained 1 base not matched to a gene. This CDR3 has 14 amino acids. Germline CDR1 is SGHRS and CDR2 is YFSETQ. This CDR3 reads CASSFGQGNSPLHF. In nucleotides, the CDR3 is TGCGCCAGCAGCTTTGGACAGGGGAATTCACCCCTCCACTTT.

The chain is built from TRBV9 and TRBJ1-4; D is ambiguous. CDR1 is SGDLS, CDR2 YYNGEE, per germline. CDR3 length equals 13 residues. Between the trimmed V and J ends, which lost 4 bases and 5 bases, there was a span of 9 bases. This CDR3 is CASSPPSNEKLFF. Here the CDR3 DNA reads TGTGCCAGCAGCCCCCCTTCGAATGAAAAACTGTTTTTT.

The chain links TRBV14 to TRBJ2-1; D not resolved. V shed 0 bases and J shed 7 bases, with 7 bases lying between them. The germline V gene encodes CDR1 SGHDN and CDR2 FVKESK. The CDR3 has 13 residues. The CDR3 DNA reads as TGTGCCAGCAGCCAAGATCTGCGGAATGAGCAGTTCTTC. It yields the protein CASSQDLRNEQFF.

This clone was counted only a few times. The chain combines TRBV2 with TRBJ1-5, with a tentative D call TRBD1 (5 bases). V lost 2 bases to trimming and J lost 7 bases, with 12 bases between them. Germline CDR1 reads SNHLY; CDR2 reads FYNNEI. This CDR3 contains 14 residues. For the CDR3, the DNA is TGTGCCAGCAGTGAAATCGGGGGTTTACAGCCCCAGCATTTT. This codes for CASSEIGGLQPQHF.

The CDR3 DNA sequence: TGTGCCAGCAGCTCCTCTTGGGGAGGCACCTTC. Residues: CASSSSWGGTF. The V call is TRBV7-2, the J call TRBJ1-2; no reliable D call. V was clipped by 4 bases and J by 13 bases, with 13 bases between them. The germline CDR1 and CDR2 sequences are SGHTA and FQGNSA. CDR3 size: 11 residues.

This rearrangement joins TRBV7-2 to TRBJ2-3; D might be TRBD2 (6 bases). Germline CDR1 SGHTA, CDR2 FQGNSA. CDR3 length: 15 amino acids. V was trimmed by 4 bases and J by 3 bases, leaving 14 bases between them. The CDR3, as DNA: TGTGCCAGCAGCTCGATCGGGAGTCTAACAGATACGCAGTATTTT. Its translation: CASSSIGSLTDTQYF. Together with reference TRBV7-2 and TRBJ2-3, the CDR3 gives the full variable domain: GAGVSQSPSNKVTEKGKDVELRCDPISGHTALYWYRQSLGQGLEFLIYFQGNSAPDKSGLPSDRFSAERTGGSVSTLTIQRTQQEDSAVYLCASSSIGSLTDTQYFGPGTRLTVL.

V gene TRBV15 combines with J gene TRBJ2-3, with TRBD2 matching over 7 bases. J was trimmed by 2 bases and V by 0 bases; bases with no gene match: 2. The CDR3 has 15 amino acids. Germline V lookup: CDR1 LNHNV, CDR2 YYDKDF (reference sequence). In nucleotides, the CDR3 is TGTGCCACCAGCAGAGATGGACTAGACACAGATACGCAGTATTTT. Its translation: CATSRDGLDTDTQYF.

This clone has just one count. This chain's CDR3 is CASSLRGLTEAFF. CDR3 nucleotide sequence: TGTGCCAGCAGTTTAAGGGGGCTTACTGAAGCTTTCTTT. This chain uses TRBV28 with TRBJ1-1; 7 positions agree with TRBD1. This CDR3 is 13 amino acids long. Germline CDR1 is MDHEN and CDR2 is SYDVKM. The ends lost 2 bases at V and 5 bases at J; junction bases unmatched: 2.

The gene calls are TRBV7-9 and TRBJ1-1; 9 bases are shared with TRBD1. Germline V gene lookup returns CDR1 SEHNR and CDR2 FQNEAQ (reference sequence). Trimming took 0 bases from V and 5 from J; bases not matched to a gene: 4. The CDR3 is made up of 15 amino acids. The DNA of the CDR3 is TGTGCCAGCAGCTTAGCGACAGGGGGAAGTACTGAAGCTTTCTTT. Its translation: CASSLATGGSTEAFF.

This rearrangement joins TRBV7-2 to TRBJ2-5; TRBD1 is a possible D gene (5 bases). CDR1 is SGHTA and CDR2 is FQGNSA in the germline V gene. CDR3 length: 15 amino acids. V was shortened by 5 bases and J by 5 bases, with 18 bases between the two germline ends. DNA for the CDR3: TGTGCCAGCAGCGCCGTCGGACAATTTAGGGAGACCCAGTACTTC. Protein product: CASSAVGQFRETQYF.

The V and J genes are TRBV6-2 or TRBV6-3 and TRBJ2-7, with TRBD1 identical over 7 bases. CDR1 MNHEY and CDR2 SVGEGT come from the germline V gene. The CDR3 sequence is 15 residues long. The J segment lost 0 bases and the V segment lost 4 bases, leaving 6 bases of the junction unmatched. CDR3 nucleotide sequence: TGTGCCAGCAGTTGGGGACAGCCTATCTCCTACGAGCAGTACTTC. Its translation: CASSWGQPISYEQYF.